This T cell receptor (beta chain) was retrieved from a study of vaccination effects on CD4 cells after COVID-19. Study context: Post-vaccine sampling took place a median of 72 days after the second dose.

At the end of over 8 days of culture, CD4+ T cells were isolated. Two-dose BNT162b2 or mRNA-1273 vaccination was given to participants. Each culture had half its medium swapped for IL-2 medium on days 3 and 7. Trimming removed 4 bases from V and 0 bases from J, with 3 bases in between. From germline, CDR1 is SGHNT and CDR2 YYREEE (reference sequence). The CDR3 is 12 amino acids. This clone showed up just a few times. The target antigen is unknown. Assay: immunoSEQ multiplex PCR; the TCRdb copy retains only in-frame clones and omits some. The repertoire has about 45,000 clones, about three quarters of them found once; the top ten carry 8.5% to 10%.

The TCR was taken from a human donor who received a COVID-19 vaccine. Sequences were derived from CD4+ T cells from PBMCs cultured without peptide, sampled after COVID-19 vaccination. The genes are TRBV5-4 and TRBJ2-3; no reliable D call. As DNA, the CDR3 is TGTGCCAGCAGCCCTAGCACAGATACGCAGTATTTT. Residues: CASSPSTDTQYF.